The T cell receptor beta chain under discussion was sequenced for a study of type 1 regulatory T cells. Study context: An in vitro protocol generated T-allo10, a Tr1-enriched, alloantigen-specific CD4 T cell product.

In the case of this clonotype: The antigen is undetermined.

MiXCR, applied by TCRdb to the reads, yields one record per CDR3 protein. The data show about 60,000 distinct CDR3 sequences, roughly 60% seen once. Germline V gene lookup returns CDR1 LGHDT and CDR2 YNNKEL (reference sequence). The CDR3 runs 18 residues. V was pared by 0 bases and J by 1 base, with 16 bases between. Study-wide points: Type 1 regulatory T cells had a more restricted TCR repertoire than non-type 1 regulatory T cells.

V and J are TRBV3-1 and TRBJ2-4, with D perhaps TRBD1 (6 bases). The receptor was derived from a human donor in good health. Input material: cultured non-Tr1 T cells, either the whole culture or a sorted T cell fraction (not recorded which). The DNA of the CDR3 is TGTGCCAGCAGCCAAGATGGGTTCGACAGGCGGGCCAAAAACATTCAGTACTTC. It codes for CASSQDGFDRRAKNIQYF.